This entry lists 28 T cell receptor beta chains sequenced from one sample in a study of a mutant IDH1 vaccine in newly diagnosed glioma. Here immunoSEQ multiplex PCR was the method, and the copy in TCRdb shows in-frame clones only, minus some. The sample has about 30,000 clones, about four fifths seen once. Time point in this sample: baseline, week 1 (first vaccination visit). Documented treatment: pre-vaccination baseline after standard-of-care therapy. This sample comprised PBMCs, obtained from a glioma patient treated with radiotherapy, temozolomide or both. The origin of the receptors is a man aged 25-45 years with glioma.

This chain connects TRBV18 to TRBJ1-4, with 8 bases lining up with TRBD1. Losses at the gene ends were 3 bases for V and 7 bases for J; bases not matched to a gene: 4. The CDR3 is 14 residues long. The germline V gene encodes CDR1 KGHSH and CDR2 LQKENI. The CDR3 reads CASSPGQVFEKLFF. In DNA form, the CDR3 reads TGTGCCAGCTCACCGGGACAGGTTTTTGAAAAACTGTTTTTT. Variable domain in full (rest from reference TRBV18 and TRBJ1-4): NAGVMQNPRHLVRRRGQEARLRCSPMKGHSHVYWYRQLPEEGLKFMVYLQKENIIDESGMPKERFSAEFPKEGPSILRIQQVVRGDSAAYFCASSPGQVFEKLFFGSGTQLSVL.

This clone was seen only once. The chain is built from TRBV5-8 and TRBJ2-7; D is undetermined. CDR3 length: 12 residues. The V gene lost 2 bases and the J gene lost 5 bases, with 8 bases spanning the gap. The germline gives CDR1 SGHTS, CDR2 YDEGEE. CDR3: CASSLRVNEQYF. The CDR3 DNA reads TGTGCCAGCAGCTTAAGGGTTAACGAGCAGTACTTC.

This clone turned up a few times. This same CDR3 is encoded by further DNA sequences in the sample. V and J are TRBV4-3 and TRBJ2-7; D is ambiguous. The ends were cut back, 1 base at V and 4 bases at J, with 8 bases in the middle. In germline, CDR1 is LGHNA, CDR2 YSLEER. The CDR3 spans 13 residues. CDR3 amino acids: CASSQGVTYEQYF. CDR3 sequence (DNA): TGCGCCAGCAGCCAAGGGGTTACTTACGAGCAGTACTTC.

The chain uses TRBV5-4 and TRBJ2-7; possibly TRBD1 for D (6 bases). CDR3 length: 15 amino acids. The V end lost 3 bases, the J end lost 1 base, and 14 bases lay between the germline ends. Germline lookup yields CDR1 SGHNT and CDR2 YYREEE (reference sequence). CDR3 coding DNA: TGTGCCAGCAGCTCACGGGACACCGGTTCCTACGAGCAGTACTTC. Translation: CASSSRDTGSYEQYF.

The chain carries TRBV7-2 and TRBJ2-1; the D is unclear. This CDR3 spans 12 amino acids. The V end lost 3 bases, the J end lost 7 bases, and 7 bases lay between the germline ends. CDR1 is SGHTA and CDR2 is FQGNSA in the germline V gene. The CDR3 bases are TGTGCCAGCAGCTTCACAAGAAATGAGCAGTTCTTC. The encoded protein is CASSFTRNEQFF.

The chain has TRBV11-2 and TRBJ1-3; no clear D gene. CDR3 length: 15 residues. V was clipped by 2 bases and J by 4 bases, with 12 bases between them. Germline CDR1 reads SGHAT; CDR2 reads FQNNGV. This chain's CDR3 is CASSLIRGSGNTIYF. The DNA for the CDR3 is TGTGCCAGCAGCTTAATTCGAGGGTCCGGAAACACCATATATTTT. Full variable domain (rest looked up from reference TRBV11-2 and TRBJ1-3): EAGVAQSPRYKIIEKRQSVAFWCNPISGHATLYWYQQILGQGPKLLIQFQNNGVVDDSQLPKDRFSAERLKGVDSTLKIQPAKLEDSAVYLCASSLIRGSGNTIYFGEGSWLTVV.

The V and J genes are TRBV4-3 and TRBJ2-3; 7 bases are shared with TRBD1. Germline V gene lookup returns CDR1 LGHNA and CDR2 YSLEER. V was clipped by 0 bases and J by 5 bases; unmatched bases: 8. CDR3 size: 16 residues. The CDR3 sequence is CASSQDEGQGVDTQYF. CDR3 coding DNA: TGCGCCAGCAGCCAAGATGAGGGTCAGGGGGTAGATACGCAGTATTTT.

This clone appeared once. CDR3 protein: CSVVGSTDTQYF. CDR3 DNA sequence: TGCAGCGTTGTCGGAAGCACAGATACGCAGTATTTT. The J gene is TRBJ2-3, the V gene TRBV29-1; no reliable D call. Germline V gene sequence: CDR1 SQVTM, CDR2 ANQGSEA. The CDR3 is made up of 12 amino acids. V lost 4 bases, J lost 0 bases, and 5 bases lay in between.

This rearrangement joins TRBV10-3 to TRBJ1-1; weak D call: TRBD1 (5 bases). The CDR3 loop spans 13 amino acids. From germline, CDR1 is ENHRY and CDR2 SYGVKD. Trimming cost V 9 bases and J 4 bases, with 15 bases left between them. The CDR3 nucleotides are TGTGCCATTCAAAGCCGGGGACTCACTGAAGCTTTCTTT. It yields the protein CAIQSRGLTEAFF.

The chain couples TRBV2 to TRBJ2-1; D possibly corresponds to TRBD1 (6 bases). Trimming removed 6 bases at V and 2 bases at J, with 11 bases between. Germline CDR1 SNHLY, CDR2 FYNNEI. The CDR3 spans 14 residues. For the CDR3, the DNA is TGTGCCAGCAGCCCCGACAGGACCTACAATGAGCAGTTCTTC. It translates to CASSPDRTYNEQFF. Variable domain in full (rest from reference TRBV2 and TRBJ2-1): EPEVTQTPSHQVTQMGQEVILRCVPISNHLYFYWYRQILGQKVEFLVSFYNNEISEKSEIFDDQFSVERPDGSNFTLKIRSTKLEDSAMYFCASSPDRTYNEQFFGPGTRLTVL.

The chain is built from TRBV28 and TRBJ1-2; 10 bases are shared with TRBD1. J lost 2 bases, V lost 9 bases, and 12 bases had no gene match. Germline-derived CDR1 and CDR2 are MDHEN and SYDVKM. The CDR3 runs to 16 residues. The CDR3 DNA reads TGTGCCAGTCTGGGGGACAGGGGTACCCCGAACTATGGCTACACCTTC. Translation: CASLGDRGTPNYGYTF.

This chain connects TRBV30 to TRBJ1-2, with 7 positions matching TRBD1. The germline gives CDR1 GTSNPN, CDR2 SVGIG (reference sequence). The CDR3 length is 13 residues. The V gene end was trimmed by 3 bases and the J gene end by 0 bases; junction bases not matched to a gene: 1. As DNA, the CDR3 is TGTGCCTGGAGAGACAGGGCTAACTATGGCTACACCTTC. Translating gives CAWRDRANYGYTF.

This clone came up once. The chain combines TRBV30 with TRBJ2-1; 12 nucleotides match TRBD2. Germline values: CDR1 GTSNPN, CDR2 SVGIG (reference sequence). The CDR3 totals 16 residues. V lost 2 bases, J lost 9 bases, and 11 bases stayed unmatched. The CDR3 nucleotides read TGTGCCTGGAGTAGTAGGCTAGCGGGAGGGCCAACTGAGCAGTTCTTC. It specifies CAWSSRLAGGPTEQFF.

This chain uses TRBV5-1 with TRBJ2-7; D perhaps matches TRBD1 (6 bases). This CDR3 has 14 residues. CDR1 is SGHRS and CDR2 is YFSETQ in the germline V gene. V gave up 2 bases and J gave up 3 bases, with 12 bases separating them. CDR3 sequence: CASSLYRDHYEQYF. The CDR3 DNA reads TGCGCCAGCAGCTTATACAGGGACCACTACGAGCAGTACTTC.

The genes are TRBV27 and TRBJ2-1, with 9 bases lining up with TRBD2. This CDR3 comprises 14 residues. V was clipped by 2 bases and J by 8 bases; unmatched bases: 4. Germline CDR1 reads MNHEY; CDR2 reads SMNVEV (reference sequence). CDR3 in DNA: TGTGCCAGCAGTTTAGCGGGAGGGATCTATGAGCAGTTCTTC. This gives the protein CASSLAGGIYEQFF.

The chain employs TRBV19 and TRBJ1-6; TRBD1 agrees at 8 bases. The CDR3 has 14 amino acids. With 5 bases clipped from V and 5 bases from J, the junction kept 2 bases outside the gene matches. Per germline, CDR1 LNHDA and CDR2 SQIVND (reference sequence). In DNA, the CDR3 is TGTGCCAGTAGTGTGACAGGGGATAATTCACCCCTCCACTTT. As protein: CASSVTGDNSPLHF.

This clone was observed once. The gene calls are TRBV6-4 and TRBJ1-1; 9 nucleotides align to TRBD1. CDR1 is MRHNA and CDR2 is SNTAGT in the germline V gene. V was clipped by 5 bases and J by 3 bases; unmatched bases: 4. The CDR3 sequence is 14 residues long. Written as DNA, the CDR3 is TGTGCCAGCAGTCGGACAGGGGAGGACACTGAAGCTTTCTTT. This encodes CASSRTGEDTEAFF.

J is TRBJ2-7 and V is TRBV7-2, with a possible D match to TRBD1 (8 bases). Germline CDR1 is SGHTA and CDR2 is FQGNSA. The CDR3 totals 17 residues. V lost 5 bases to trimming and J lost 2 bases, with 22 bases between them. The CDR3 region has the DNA TGTGCCAGCAGCCGCAGTCGCGGGGGACAGGATCCCTACGAGCAGTACTTC. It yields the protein CASSRSRGGQDPYEQYF.

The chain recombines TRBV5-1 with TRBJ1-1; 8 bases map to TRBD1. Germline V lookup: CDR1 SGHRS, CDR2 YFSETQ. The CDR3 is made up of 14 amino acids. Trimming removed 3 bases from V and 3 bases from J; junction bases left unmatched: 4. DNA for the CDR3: TGCGCCAGCAGCTCGGGACAGGCGGACACTGAAGCTTTCTTT. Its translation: CASSSGQADTEAFF.

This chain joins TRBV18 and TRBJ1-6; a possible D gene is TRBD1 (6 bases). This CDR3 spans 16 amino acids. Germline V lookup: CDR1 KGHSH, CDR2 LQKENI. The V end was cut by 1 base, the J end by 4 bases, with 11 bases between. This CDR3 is CASSPQGETYNSPLHF. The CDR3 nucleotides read TGTGCCAGCTCACCACAGGGGGAAACTTATAATTCACCCCTCCACTTT.

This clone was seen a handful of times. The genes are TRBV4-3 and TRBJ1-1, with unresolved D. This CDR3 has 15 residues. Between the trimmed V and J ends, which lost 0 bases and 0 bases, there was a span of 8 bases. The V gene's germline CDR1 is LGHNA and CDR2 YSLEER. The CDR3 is CASSQDEAVNTEAFF. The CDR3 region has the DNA TGCGCCAGCAGCCAAGACGAAGCGGTGAACACTGAAGCTTTCTTT.

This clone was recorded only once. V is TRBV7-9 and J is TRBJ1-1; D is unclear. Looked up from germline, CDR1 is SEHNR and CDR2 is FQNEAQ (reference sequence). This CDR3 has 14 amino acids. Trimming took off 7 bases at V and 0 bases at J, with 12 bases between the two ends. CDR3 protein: CASTRVVMNTEAFF. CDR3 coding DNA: TGTGCCAGCACACGGGTGGTCATGAACACTGAAGCTTTCTTT.

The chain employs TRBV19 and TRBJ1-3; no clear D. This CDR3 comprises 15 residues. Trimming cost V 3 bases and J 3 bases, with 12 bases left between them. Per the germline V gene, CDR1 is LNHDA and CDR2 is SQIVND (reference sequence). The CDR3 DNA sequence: TGTGCCAGTAGTATTTTCAAGGGAGATGGAAACACCATATATTTT. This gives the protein CASSIFKGDGNTIYF.

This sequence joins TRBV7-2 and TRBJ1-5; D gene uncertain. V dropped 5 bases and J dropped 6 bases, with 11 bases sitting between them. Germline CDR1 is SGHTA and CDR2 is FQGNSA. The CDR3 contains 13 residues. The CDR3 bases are TGTGCCAGCAGCCTCGCCTGGTTTCAGCCCCAGCATTTT. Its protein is CASSLAWFQPQHF.

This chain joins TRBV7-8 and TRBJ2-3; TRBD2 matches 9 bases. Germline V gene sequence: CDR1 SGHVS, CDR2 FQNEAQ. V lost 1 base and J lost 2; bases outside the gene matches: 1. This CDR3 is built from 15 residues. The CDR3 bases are TGTGCCAGCAGCTTAGGACTAGCGGTCACAGATACGCAGTATTTT. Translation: CASSLGLAVTDTQYF. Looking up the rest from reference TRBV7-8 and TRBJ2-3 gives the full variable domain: GAGVSQSPRYKVAKRGQDVALRCDPISGHVSLFWYQQALGQGPEFLTYFQNEAQLDKSGLPSDRFFAERPEGSVSTLKIQRTQQEDSAVYLCASSLGLAVTDTQYFGPGTRLTVL.

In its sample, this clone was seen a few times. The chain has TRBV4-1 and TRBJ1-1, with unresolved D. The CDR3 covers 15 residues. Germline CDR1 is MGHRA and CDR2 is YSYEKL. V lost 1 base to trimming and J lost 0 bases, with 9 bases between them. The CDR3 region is CASSQGRVLNTEAFF. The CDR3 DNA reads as TGCGCCAGCAGCCAAGGCCGGGTCTTGAACACTGAAGCTTTCTTT.

The CDR3 DNA sequence: TGCGCCAGCAGCTTGGGAACACAGGGGGCCGCTGAAAAACTGTTTTTT. This gives the protein CASSLGTQGAAEKLFF. The chain combines TRBV5-1 with TRBJ1-4; 9 bases line up with TRBD1. CDR1 and CDR2 (germline): SGHRS, YFSETQ. The CDR3 runs 16 residues. The V gene end was trimmed by 0 bases and the J gene end by 7 bases; junction bases not matched to a gene: 7.

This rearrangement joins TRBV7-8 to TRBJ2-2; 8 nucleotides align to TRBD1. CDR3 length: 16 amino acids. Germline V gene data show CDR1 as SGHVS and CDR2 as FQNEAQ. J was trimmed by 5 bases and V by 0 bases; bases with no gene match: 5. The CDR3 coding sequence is TGTGCCAGCAGCTTAGCGGGGACAGGTTTAACCGGGGAGCTGTTTTTT. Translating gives CASSLAGTGLTGELFF.